This T cell receptor (beta chain) was sequenced during a study of blood T cell repertoires in COVID-19. Study-level information: From T cells, B-cell-depleted T cells, or PBMCs came the material, which was cDNA or gDNA.

Assay used: immunoSEQ multiplex PCR; TCRdb lists only in-frame clones, some missing. The repertoire includes around 140,000 clones, about 70% of them detected once, and about 1.9% sits in the top ten. CDR3 length: 17 residues. The V end lost 1 base, the J end lost 4 bases, and 19 bases lay between the germline ends. Germline loops: CDR1 SEHNR, CDR2 FQNEAQ (reference sequence). The clonotype comes from a woman aged 65 to 85 with acute or convalescent COVID-19. The V gene is TRBV7-9, the J gene TRBJ1-2, with D maybe TRBD1 (5 bases). The sequencing input was peripheral blood. The CDR3 coding sequence is TGTGCCAGCAGCTTAGGTGGATCACAGGAGGGTCTCTATGGCTACACCTTC. It yields the protein CASSLGGSQEGLYGYTF.